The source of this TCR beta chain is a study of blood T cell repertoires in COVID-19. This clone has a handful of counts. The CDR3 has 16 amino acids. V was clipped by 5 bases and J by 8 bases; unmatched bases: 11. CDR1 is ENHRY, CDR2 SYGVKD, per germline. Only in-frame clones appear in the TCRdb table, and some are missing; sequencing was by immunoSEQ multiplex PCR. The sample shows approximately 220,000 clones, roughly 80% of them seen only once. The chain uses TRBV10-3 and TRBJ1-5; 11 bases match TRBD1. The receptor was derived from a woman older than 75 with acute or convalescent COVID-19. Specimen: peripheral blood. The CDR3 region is CAISRAGQGATEPQHF. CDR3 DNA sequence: TGTGCCATCAGTAGAGCTGGACAGGGGGCGACGGAGCCCCAGCATTTT.